This TCR beta chain was identified in a study of CD8 T cells in Susac syndrome. Overall study results and limits: Individuals included in the TCR sequencing and HLA analysis were acknowledged by the study to be relatively few in number.

The RNA, about 0.45 to 1 ug, was put through reverse transcription using random hexamers. Amplification of TCR beta CDR3 across 54 Vbeta and 13 Jbeta was performed with immunoSEQ multiplex PCR. TCRdb reprocessed the immunoSEQ multiplex PCR reads via MiXCR and lists one record per CDR3 protein. The sample carries hundreds of thousands of distinct CDR3 sequences, roughly 85% recorded once. The germline gives CDR1 MNHEY, CDR2 SMNVEV (reference sequence). Deletions cut 4 bases from V and 10 bases from J, with 16 bases between. The CDR3 runs 13 residues. Relapsing-remitting disease, either stable or active, was present in the treatment-naive patients who were the multiple sclerosis controls. To note about this clonotype: Its antigen is not identified.

The chain carries TRBV27 and TRBJ1-2; D ambiguous. The specimen was CD8+ T cells from PBMCs. The clonotype was recovered from a human donor with multiple sclerosis. CDR3 bases: TGTGCCAGCAGTTCCCTCGGCCAGGAGCCCTACACCTTC. This codes for CASSSLGQEPYTF.